This T cell receptor beta chain stems from a study of blood T cell repertoires in COVID-19. Looking at the study overall: Both acute and convalescent COVID-19 samples were obtained from the United States, Italy and Spain.

Generated by immunoSEQ multiplex PCR, the TCRdb table keeps only in-frame clones and is missing some. The sample lists about 400,000 clones, 88% occurring once. The study drew participants aged about 18 to 90 years from under 30 US areas. The V gene lost 6 bases and the J gene lost 5 bases, with 16 bases spanning the gap. The CDR3 spans 14 residues. CDR1 is LNHDA, CDR2 SQIVND, per germline (reference sequence). Sequencing was carried out using PBMCs or T cells enriched from blood (not recorded which). The TCR sequence derives from a middle-aged woman with acute COVID-19. The chain links TRBV19 to TRBJ1-2; no firm D call. The CDR3 DNA sequence: TGTGCCAGTAGCATCGACGGGAATAGGTATGGCTACACCTTC. Protein: CASSIDGNRYGYTF.